This T cell receptor beta chain was profiled in a study of CD8 T cells in ankylosing spondylitis. CDR3 size: 12 residues. V lost 0 bases, J lost 11 bases, and 13 bases lay in between. Germline assignment: CDR1 GTSNPN and CDR2 SVGIG (reference sequence). TCRdb recomputed calls from the 5' RACE reads with MiXCR, one row per CDR3 protein. The top ten clones hold about 5% of a sample with under 250,000 distinct CDR3 sequences, roughly 8.2% of them seen once. Study outcomes and limitations: Disease-linked clones, CD8+, were relatively rare in peripheral blood. Researchers reportedly found disease-linked clones significantly enriched in matched ankylosing spondylitis synovial fluid. A number of the motif variants had already been described in reactive arthritis synovial fluid and blood. A TCR beta motif of several highly homologous variants appeared characteristic of ankylosing spondylitis blood.

This clonotype occurred many times. Its specificity is not known. The clonotype originates from a female donor with ankylosing spondylitis or in good health (not recorded which). This sequence joins TRBV30 and TRBJ1-1; D not certain. The sequencing input was blood, either unsorted or a sorted T cell fraction (not recorded which). CDR3 sequence (DNA): TGTGCCTGGAGTGTACATGGGAGGGCGGCTTTCTTT. Translating it yields CAWSVHGRAAFF.